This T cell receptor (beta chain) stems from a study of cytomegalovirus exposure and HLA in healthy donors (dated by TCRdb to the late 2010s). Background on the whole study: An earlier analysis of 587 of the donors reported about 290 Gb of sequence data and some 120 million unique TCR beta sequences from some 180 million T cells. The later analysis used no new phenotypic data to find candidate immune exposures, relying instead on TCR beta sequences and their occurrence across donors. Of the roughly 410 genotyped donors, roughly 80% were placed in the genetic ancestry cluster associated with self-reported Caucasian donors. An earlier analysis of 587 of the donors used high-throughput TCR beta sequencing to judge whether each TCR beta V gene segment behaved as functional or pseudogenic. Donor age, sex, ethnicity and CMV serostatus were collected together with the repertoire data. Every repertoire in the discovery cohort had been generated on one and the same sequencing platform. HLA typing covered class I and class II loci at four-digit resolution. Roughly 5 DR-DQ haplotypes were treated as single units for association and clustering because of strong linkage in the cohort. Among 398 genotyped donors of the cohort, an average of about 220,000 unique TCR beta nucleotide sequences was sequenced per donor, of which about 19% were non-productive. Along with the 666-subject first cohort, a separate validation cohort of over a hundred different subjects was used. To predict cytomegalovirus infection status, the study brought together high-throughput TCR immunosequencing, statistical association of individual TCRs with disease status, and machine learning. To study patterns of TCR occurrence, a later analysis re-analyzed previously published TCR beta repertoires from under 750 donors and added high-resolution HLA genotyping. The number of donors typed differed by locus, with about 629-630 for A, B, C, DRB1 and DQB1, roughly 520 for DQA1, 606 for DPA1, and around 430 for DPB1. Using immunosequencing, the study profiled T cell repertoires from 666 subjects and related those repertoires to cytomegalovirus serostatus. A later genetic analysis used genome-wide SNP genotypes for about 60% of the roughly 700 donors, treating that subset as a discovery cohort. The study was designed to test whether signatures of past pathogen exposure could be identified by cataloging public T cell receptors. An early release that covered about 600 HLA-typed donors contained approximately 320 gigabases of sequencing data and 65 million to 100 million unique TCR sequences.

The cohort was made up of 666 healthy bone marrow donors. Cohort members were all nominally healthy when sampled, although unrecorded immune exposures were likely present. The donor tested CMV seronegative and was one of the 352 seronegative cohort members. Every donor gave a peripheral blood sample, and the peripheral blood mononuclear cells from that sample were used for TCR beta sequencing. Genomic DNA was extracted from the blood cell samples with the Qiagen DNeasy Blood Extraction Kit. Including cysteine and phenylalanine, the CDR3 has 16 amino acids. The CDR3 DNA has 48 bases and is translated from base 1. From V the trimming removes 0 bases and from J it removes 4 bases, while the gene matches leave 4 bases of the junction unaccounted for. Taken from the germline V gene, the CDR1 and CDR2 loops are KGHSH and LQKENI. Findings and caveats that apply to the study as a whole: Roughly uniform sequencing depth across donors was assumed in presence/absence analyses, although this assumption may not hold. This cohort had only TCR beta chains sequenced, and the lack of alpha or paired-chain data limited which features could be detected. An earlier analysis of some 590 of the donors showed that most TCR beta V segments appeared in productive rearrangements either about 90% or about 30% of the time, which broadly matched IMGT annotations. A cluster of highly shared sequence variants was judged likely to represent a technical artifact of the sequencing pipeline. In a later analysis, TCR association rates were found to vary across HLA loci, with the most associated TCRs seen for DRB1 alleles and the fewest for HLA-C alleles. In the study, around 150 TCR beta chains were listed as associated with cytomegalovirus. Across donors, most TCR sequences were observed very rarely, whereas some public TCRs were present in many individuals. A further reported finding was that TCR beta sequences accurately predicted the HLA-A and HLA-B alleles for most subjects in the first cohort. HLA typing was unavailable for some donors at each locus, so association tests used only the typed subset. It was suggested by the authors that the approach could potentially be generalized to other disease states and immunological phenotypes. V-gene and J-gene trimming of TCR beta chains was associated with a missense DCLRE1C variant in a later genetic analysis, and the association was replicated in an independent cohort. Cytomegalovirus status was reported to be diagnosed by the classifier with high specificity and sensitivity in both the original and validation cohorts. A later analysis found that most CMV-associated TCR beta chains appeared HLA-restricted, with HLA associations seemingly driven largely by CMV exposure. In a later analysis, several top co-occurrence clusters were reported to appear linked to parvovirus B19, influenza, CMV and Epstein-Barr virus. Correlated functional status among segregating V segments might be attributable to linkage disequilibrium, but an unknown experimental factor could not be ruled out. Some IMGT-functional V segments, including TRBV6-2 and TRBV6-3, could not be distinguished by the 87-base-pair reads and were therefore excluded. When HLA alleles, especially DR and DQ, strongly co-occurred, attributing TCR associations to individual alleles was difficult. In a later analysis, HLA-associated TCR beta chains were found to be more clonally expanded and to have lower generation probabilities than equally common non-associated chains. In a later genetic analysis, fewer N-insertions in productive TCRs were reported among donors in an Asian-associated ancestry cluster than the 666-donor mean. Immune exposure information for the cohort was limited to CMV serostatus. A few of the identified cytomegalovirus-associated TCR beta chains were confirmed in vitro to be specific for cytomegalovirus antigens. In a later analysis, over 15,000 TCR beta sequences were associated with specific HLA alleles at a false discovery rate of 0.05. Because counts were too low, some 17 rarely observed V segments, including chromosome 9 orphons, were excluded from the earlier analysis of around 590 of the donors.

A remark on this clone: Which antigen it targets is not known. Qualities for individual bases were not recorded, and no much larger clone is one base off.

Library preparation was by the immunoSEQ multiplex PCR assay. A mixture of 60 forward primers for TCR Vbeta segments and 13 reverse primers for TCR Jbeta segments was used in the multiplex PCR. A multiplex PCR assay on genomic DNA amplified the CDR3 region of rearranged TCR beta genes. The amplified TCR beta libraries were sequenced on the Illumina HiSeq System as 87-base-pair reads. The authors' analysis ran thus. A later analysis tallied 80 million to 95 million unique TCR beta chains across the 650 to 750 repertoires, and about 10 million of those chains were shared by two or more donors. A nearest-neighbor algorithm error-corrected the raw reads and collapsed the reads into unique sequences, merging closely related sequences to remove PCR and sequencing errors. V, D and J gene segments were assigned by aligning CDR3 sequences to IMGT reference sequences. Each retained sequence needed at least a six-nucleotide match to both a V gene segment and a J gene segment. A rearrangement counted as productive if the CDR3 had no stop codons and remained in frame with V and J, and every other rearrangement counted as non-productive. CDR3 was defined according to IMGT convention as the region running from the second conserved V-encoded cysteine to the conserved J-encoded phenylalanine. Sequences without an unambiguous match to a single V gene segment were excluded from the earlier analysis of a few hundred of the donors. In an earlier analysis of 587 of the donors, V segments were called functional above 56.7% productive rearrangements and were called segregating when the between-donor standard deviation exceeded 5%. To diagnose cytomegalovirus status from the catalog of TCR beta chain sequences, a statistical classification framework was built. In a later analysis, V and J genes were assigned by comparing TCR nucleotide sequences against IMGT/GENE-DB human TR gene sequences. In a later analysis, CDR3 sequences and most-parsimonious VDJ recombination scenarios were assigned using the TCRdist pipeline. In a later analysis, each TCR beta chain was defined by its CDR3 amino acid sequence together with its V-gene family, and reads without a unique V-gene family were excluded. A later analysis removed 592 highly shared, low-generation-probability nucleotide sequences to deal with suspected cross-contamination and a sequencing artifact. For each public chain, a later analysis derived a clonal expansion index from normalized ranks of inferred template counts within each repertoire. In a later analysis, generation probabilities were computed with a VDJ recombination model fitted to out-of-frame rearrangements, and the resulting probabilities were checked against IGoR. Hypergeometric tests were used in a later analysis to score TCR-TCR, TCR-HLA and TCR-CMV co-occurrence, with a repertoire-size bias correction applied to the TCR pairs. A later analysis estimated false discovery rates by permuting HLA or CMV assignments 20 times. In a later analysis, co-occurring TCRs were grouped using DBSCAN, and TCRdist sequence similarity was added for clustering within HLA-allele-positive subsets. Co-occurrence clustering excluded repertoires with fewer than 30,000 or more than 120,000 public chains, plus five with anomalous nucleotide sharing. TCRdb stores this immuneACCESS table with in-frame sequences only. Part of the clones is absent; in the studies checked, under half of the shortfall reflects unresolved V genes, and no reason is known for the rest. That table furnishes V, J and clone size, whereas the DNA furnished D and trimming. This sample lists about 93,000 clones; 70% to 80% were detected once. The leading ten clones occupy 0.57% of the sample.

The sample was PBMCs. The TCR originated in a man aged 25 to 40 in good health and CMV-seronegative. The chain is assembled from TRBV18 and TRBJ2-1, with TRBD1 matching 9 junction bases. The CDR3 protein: CASSPPGTGLYNEQFF. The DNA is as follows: TGTGCCAGCTCACCACCCGGGACAGGGTTGTACAATGAGCAGTTCTTC. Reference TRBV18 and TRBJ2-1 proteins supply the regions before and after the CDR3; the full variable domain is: NAGVMQNPRHLVRRRGQEARLRCSPMKGHSHVYWYRQLPEEGLKFMVYLQKENIIDESGMPKERFSAEFPKEGPSILRIQQVVRGDSAAYFCASSPPGTGLYNEQFFGPGTRLTVL.